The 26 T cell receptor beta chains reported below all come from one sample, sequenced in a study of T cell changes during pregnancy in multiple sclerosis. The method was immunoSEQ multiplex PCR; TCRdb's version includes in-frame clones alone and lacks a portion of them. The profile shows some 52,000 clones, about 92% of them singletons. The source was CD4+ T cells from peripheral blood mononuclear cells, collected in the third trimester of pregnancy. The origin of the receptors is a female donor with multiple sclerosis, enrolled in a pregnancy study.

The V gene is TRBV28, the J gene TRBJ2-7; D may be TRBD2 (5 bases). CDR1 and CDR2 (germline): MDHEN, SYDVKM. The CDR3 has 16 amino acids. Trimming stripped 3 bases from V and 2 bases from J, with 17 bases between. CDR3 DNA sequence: TGTGCCAGCAGTTTGGTACGGCGGGCTGCGGCCTACGAGCAGTACTTC. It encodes CASSLVRRAAAYEQYF.

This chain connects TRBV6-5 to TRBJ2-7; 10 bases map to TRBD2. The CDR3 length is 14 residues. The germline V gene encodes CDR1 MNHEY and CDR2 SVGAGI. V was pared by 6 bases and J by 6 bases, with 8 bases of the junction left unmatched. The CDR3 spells CASSPPGLASEQYF. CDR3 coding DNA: TGTGCCAGCAGCCCTCCGGGACTAGCGTCCGAGCAGTACTTC.

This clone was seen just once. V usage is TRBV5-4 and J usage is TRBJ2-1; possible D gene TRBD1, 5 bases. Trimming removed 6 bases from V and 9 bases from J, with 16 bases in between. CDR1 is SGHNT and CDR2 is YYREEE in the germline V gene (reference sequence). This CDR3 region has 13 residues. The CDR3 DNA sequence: TGTGCCAGCATAGATCCTACAGGCGGTGAGCAGTTCTTC. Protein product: CASIDPTGGEQFF.

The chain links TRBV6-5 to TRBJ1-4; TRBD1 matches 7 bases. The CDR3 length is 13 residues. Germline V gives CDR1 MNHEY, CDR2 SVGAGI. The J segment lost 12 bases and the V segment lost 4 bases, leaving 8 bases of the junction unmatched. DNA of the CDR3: TGTGCCAGCAGTTCGACAGGGTCCGGGGAACTGTTTTTT. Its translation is CASSSTGSGELFF.

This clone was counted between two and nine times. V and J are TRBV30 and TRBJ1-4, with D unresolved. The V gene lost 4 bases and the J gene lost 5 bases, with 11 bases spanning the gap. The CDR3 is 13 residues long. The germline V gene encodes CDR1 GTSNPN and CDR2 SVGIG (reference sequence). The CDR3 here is CAWKLGENEKLFF. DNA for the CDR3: TGTGCCTGGAAGCTCGGGGAGAATGAAAAACTGTTTTTT.

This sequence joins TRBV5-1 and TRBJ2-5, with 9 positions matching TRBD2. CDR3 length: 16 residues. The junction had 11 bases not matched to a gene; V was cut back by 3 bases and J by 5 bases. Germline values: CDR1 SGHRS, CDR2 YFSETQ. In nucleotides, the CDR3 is TGCGCCAGCAGCTCGTTGGCGGGAGGGCCTGGGGAGACCCAGTACTTC. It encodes CASSSLAGGPGETQYF.

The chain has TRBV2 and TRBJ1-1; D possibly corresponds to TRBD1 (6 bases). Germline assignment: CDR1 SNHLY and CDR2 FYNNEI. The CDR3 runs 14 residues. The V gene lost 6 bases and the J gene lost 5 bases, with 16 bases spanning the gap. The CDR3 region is CASSLRGGRTEAFF. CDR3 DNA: TGTGCCAGCAGCCTGAGGGGGGGCCGGACTGAAGCTTTCTTT.

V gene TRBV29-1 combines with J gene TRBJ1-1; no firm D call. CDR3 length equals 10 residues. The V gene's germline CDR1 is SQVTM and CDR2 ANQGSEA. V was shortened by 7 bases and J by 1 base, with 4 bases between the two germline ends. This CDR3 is CSGGNTEAFF. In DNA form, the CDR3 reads TGCAGCGGAGGGAACACTGAAGCTTTCTTT.

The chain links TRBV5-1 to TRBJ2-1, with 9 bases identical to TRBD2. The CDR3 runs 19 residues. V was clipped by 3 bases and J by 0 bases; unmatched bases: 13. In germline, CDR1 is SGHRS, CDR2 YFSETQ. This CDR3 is CASSSREGGPLSSYNEQFF. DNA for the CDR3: TGCGCCAGCAGCTCGCGGGAGGGAGGCCCCTTAAGCTCCTACAATGAGCAGTTCTTC.

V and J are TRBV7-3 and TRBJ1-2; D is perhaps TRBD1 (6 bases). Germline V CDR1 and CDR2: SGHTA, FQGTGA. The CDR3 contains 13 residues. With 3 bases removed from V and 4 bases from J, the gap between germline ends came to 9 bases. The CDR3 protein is CASSFDRFYGYTF. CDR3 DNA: TGTGCCAGCAGCTTCGACAGGTTCTATGGCTACACCTTC.

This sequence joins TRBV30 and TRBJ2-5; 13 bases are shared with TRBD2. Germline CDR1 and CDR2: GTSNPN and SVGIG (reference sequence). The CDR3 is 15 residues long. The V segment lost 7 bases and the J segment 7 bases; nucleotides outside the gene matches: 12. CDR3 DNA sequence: TGTGCCTCGTCGACTAGCGGGGGGCCATCCGGGACCCAGTACTTC. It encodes CASSTSGGPSGTQYF.

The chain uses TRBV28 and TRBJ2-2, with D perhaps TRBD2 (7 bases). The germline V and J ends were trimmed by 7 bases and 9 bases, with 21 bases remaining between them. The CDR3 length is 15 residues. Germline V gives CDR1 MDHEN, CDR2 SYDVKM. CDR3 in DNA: TGTGCCAGCAAAACCCTGGGCGGGGGCCCCTGGGAGCTGTTTTTT. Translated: CASKTLGGGPWELFF.

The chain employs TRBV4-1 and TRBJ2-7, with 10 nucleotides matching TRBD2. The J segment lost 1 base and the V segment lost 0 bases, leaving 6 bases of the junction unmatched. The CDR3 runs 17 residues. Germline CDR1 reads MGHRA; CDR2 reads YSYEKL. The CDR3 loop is CASSQDFGTSESYEQYF. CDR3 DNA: TGCGCCAGCAGCCAAGATTTCGGGACTAGCGAATCCTACGAGCAGTACTTC.

CDR3 coding DNA: TGTGCCAGCAGGGTGGGACAGGACTATGGCTACACCTTC. This codes for CASRVGQDYGYTF. This rearrangement joins TRBV28 to TRBJ1-2, with 8 bases matching TRBD1. The CDR3 totals 13 residues. CDR1 MDHEN and CDR2 SYDVKM come from the germline V gene. The J segment lost 3 bases and the V segment lost 6 bases, leaving 3 bases of the junction unmatched.

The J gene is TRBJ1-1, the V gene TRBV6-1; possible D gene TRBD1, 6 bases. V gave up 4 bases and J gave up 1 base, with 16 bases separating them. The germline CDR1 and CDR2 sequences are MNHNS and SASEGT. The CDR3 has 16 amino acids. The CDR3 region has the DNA TGTGCCAGCAGTGGACGGGCAGGGGCTAGGAACACTGAAGCTTTCTTT. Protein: CASSGRAGARNTEAFF.

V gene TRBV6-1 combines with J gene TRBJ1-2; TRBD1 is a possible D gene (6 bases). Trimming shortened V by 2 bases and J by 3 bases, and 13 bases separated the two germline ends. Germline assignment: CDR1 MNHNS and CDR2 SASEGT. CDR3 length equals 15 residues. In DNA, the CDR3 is TGTGCCAGCAGTGAACCCGGGGGGCGGTACTATGGCTACACCTTC. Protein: CASSEPGGRYYGYTF.

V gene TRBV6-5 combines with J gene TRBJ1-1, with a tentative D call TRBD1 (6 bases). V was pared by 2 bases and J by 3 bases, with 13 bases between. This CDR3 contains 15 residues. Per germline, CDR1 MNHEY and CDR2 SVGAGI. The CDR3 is CASSYAGAGDTEAFF. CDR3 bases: TGTGCCAGCAGTTACGCAGGGGCTGGGGACACTGAAGCTTTCTTT.

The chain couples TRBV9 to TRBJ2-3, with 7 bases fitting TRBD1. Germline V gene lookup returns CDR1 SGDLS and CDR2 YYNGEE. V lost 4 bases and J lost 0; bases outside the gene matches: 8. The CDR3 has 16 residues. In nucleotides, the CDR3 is TGTGCCAGCAGCTCCTTCCAGGGGGAGAGCACAGATACGCAGTATTTT. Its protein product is CASSSFQGESTDTQYF. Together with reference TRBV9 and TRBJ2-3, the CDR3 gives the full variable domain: DSGVTQTPKHLITATGQRVTLRCSPRSGDLSVYWYQQSLDQGLQFLIQYYNGEERAKGNILERFSAQQFPDLHSELNLSSLELGDSALYFCASSSFQGESTDTQYFGPGTRLTVL.

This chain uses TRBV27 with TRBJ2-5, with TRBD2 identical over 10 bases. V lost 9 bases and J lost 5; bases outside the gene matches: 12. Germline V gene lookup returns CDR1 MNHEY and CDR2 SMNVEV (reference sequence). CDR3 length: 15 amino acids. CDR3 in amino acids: CASHNPTSGDETQYF. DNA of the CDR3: TGTGCCAGTCATAATCCTACTAGCGGGGACGAGACCCAGTACTTC.

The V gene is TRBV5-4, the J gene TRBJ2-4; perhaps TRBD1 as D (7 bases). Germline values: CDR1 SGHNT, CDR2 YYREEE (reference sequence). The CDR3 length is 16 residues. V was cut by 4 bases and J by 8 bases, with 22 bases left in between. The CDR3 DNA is TGTGCCAGCAGCCTCGATCCTGGAGGGGGCAAGGACATTCAGTACTTC. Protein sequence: CASSLDPGGGKDIQYF.

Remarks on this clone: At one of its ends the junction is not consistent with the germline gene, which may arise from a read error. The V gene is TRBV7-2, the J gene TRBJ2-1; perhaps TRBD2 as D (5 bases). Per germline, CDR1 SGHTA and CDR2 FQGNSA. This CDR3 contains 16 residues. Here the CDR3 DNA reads TGTGCCAGCAGCCTAGCCCCTGTTAGCTCCTACAATGAGCAGTTCTTC. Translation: CASSLAPVSSYNEQFF. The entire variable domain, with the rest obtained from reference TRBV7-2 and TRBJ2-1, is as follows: GAGVSQSPSNKVTEKGKDVELRCDPISGHTALYWYRQSLGQGLEFLIYFQGNSAPDKSGLPSDRFSAERTGGSVSTLTIQRTQQEDSAVYLCASSLAPVSSYNEQFFGPGTRLTVL.

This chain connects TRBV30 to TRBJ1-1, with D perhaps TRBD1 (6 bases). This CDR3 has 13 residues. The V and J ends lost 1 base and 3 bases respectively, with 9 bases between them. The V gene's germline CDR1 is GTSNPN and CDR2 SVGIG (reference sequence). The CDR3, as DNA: TGTGCCTGGAGTGACAGGGTGGACACTGAAGCTTTCTTT. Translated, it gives CAWSDRVDTEAFF.

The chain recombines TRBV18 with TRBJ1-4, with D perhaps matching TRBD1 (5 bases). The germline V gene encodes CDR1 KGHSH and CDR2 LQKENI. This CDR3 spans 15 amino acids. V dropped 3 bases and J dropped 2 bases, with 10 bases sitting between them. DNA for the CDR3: TGTGCCAGCTCACCCCAGGGTCCCACTAATGAAAAACTGTTTTTT. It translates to CASSPQGPTNEKLFF.

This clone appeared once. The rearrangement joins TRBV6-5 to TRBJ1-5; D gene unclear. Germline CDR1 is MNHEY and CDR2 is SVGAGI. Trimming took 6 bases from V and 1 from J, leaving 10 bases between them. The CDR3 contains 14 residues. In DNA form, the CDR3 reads TGTGCCAGCAGCCTCGGGGAAAGCAATCAGCCCCAGCATTTT. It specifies CASSLGESNQPQHF.

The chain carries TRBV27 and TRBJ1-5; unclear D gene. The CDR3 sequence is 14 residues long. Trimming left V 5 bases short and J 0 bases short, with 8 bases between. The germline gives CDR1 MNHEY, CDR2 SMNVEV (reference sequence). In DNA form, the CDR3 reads TGTGCCAGCAGTAGAGAGGATAGCAATCAGCCCCAGCATTTT. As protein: CASSREDSNQPQHF.

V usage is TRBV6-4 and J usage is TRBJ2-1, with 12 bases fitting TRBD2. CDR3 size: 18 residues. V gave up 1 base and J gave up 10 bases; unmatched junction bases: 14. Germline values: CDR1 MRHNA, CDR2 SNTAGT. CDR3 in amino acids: CASSDLGLAGGNFREQFF. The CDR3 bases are TGTGCCAGCAGTGACTTGGGCCTAGCGGGAGGGAATTTTAGGGAGCAGTTCTTC.